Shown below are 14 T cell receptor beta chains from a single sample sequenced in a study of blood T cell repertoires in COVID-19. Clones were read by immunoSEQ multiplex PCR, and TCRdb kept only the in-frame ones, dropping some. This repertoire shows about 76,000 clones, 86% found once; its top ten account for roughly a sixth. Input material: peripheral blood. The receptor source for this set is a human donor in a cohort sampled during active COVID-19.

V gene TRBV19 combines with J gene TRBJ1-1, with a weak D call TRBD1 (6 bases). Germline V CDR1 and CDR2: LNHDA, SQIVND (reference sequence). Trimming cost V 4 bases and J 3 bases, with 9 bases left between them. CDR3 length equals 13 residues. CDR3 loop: CASSTAGDTEAFF. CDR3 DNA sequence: TGTGCCAGTAGTACCGCAGGGGACACTGAAGCTTTCTTT.

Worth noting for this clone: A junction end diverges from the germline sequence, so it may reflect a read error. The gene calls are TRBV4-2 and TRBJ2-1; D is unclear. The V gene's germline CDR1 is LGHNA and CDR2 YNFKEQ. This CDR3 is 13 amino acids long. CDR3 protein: CASSQDSDNEQFF. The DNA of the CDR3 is TGTGCCAGCAGCCAAGACTCCGACAATGAGCAGTTCTTC.

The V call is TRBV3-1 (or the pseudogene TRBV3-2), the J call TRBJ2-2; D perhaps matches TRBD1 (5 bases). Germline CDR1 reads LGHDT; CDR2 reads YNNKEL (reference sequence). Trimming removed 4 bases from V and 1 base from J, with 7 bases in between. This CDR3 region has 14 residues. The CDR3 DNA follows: TGTGCCAGCAGCCGCGGACAGAACACCGGGGAGCTGTTTTTT. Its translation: CASSRGQNTGELFF.

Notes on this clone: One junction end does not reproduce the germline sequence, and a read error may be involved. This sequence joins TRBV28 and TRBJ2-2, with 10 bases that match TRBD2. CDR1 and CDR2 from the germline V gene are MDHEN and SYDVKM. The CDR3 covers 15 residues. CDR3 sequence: CASAVYLAGAGELFF. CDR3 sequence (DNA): TGTGCCAGCGCTGTCTACCTAGCGGGGGCCGGAGAGCTGTTTTTT.

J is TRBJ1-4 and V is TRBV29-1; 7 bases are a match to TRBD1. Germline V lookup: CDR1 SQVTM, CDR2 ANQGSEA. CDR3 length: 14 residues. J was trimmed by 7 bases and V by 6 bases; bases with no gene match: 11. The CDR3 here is CSVGRDREGEKLFF. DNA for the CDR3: TGCAGCGTCGGCCGGGACAGAGAAGGTGAAAAACTGTTTTTT.

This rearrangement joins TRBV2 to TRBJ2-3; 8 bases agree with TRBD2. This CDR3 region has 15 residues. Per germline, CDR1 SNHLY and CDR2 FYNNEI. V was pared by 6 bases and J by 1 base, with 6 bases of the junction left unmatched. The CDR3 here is CASRGRGAGTDTQYF. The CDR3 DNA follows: TGTGCCAGCAGGGGGCGGGGGGCAGGCACAGATACGCAGTATTTT.

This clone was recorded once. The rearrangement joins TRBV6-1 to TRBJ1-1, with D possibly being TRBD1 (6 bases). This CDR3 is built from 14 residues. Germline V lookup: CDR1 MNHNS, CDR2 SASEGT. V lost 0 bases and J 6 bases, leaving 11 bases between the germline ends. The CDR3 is CASSEAHWGPEAFF. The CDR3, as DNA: TGTGCCAGCAGTGAAGCGCACTGGGGGCCTGAAGCTTTCTTT.

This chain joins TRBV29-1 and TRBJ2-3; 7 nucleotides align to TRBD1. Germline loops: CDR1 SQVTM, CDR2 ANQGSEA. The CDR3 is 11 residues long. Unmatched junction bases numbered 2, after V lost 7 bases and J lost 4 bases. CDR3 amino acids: CSDRGSDTQYF. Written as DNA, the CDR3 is TGCAGCGACAGGGGCTCAGATACGCAGTATTTT.

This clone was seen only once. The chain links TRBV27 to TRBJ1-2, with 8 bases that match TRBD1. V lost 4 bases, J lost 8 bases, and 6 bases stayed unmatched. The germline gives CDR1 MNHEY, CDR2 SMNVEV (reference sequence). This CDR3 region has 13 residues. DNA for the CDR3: TGTGCCAGCAGTTACCGGGGACAGGTGGGCTACACCTTC. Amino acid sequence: CASSYRGQVGYTF.

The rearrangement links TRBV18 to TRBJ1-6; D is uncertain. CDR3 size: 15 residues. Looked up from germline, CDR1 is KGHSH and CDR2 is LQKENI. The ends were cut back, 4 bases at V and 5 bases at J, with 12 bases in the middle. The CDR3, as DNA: TGTGCCAGCTCACTAGAGGGTTCGAATAATTCACCCCTCCACTTT. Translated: CASSLEGSNNSPLHF.

The CDR3 coding sequence is TGCGCCAGCAGTCAAACCAGACTGTGGGCGCAGGGACAGCCCCAGCATTTT. This encodes CASSQTRLWAQGQPQHF. The rearrangement links TRBV23-1 to TRBJ1-5; TRBD1 is a possible D gene (5 bases). TRBV23-1 is marked as an open reading frame, function uncertain. This CDR3 region has 17 residues. Trimming removed 2 bases at V and 7 bases at J, with 21 bases between.

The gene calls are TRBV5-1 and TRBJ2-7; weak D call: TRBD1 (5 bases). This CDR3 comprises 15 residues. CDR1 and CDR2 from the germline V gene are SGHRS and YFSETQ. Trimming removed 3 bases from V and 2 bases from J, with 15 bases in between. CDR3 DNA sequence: TGCGCCAGCAGCTGGGATAGGGGAAAGCCCTACGAGCAGTACTTC. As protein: CASSWDRGKPYEQYF.

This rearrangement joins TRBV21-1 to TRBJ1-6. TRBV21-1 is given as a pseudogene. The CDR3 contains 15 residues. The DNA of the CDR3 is TGTGCCAGCAGCCCACTTCGGGGGGATAATTCACCCCTCCACTTT. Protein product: CASSPLRGDNSPLHF.

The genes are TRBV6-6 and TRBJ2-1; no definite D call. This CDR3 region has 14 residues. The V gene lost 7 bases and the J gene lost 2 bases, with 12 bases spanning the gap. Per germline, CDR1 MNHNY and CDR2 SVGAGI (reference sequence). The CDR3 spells CASNQDTAYNEQFF. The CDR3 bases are TGTGCCAGCAATCAAGACACCGCCTACAATGAGCAGTTCTTC.